This T cell receptor beta chain originates from a study of beta chain features in type 1 diabetes. To note about this clone: No antigen is known for it.

Investigators reverse transcribed all isolated RNA, so they sequenced expressed TCRB transcripts. The table came from immunoSEQ multiplex PCR; TCRdb's copy has only in-frame clones and leaves some out. The repertoire holds more than 300,000 clones, with around 13% as singletons. CDR1 and CDR2 (germline): MNHNS, SASEGT. With 6 bases removed from V and 4 bases from J, the gap between germline ends came to 15 bases. This CDR3 has 14 residues. Averaging approximately 0.11 L, one heparinised blood draw came from each individual donor. General study results and limits: TCRB CDR3s from Type 1 diabetes patients were moderately but significantly shorter in all four CD4+ subsets. When VDJ junctions were examined, type 1 diabetes patients showed fewer insertions and more deletions.

Specimen: naive CD4+ T cells from blood. The clonotype was recovered from a young woman with type 1 diabetes. The J gene is TRBJ1-2, the V gene TRBV6-1; D is possibly TRBD1 (6 bases). For the CDR3, the DNA is TGTGCCAGCAGCCAAACCCCGGACAGCTATGGCTACACCTTC. It specifies CASSQTPDSYGYTF.